This T cell receptor beta chain comes out of a study of blood T cell repertoires in COVID-19. The CDR3 sequence is 15 residues long. V was cut by 2 bases and J by 5 bases, with 15 bases left in between. Germline lookup yields CDR1 LNHDA and CDR2 SQIVND (reference sequence). Source study methods: By means of reference gene primer amplification, nucleated cell counts were estimated. Clones were sequenced by immunoSEQ multiplex PCR, and TCRdb holds only the in-frame ones, with some missing. V and J calls and clone size are given by that table; D and trimming were obtained from the DNA. The top ten clones hold about 3% of a sample with 250,000 to 350,000 clones, about nine tenths of them seen once.

This receptor was obtained from a woman in her twenties or thirties with active or convalescent COVID-19. V gene TRBV19 combines with J gene TRBJ1-1; perhaps TRBD1 as D (6 bases). The specimen was peripheral blood. The CDR3 reads CASSILEQGGTEAFF. The CDR3 DNA follows: TGTGCCAGTAGTATATTGGAACAGGGTGGGACTGAAGCTTTCTTT. Full variable domain (missing parts from reference TRBV19 and TRBJ1-1): DGGITQSPKYLFRKEGQNVTLSCEQNLNHDAMYWYRQDPGQGLRLIYYSQIVNDFQKGDIAEGYSVSREKKESFPLTVTSAQKNPTAFYLCASSILEQGGTEAFFGQGTRLTVV.